Given below is one T cell receptor beta chain in context. The target antigen is unknown. The data were produced by immunoSEQ multiplex PCR, yet TCRdb's version contains in-frame clones alone and is incomplete. The sample lists fewer than 15,000 clones, 95% to 99% occurring once. CDR3 length: 14 amino acids. The V and J ends lost 3 bases and 3 bases respectively, with 10 bases between them. Germline CDR1 reads MGHDK; CDR2 reads SYGVNS. The sample is drawn from a study of monozygotic twins with cystic fibrosis. Overall study results and limits: In 13 of 16 pairs, V gene usage was closest to the co-twin's.

The gene calls are TRBV25-1 and TRBJ2-3; D is possibly TRBD2 (5 bases). The sequenced material came from blood. This receptor was taken from a girl aged 2-10 years with cystic fibrosis. The CDR3 protein is CASSDLVATDTQYF. In DNA form, the CDR3 reads TGTGCCAGCAGTGATCTCGTAGCGACAGATACGCAGTATTTT.